These 18 T cell receptor beta chains share one sample of origin, sequenced in a study of T cells in women clearing cervical HPV infection. Some clones are missing from TCRdb's copy, which holds only in-frame ones; the method was immunoSEQ multiplex PCR. The table lists around 39,000 clones. Sequencing was performed on blood buffy coat. Receptors originate from a woman aged 18-70 years with a cervical HPV16 infection that either progressed to CIN3+ or cleared (not recorded which).

As for this clone: The observed sequence ends 3 residues before the CDR3 terminus, with the missing tail filled in from the germline J gene. The V and J genes are TRBV7-3 and TRBJ2-1; weak D call: TRBD2 (5 bases). The CDR3 has 14 amino acids. With 0 bases removed from V and 3 bases from J, the gap between germline ends came to 6 bases. Germline CDR1 reads SGHTA; CDR2 reads FQGTGA. The CDR3 loop is CASSLTAGYNEQFF. Incomplete CDR3 DNA: TGTGCCAGCAGCTTAACGGCGGGCTACAATGAG.

In regard to this clone: The CDR3 end lies 3 residues beyond the end of the read and is filled in from the germline J gene. The chain recombines TRBV10-3 with TRBJ2-7; 10 bases map to TRBD1. Germline CDR1 is ENHRY and CDR2 is SYGVKD. This CDR3 comprises 13 residues. V trimming: 6 bases; J trimming: 6 bases; junction bases outside the gene matches: 5. This chain's CDR3 is CAISDRGPSEQYF. CDR3 DNA, as far as it was read: TGTGCCATCAGCGACAGGGGGCCCTCCGAG.

On this clone itself: The read finishes 3 residues shy of the CDR3 end, and the germline J gene is used to complete it. The V call is TRBV6-2 or TRBV6-3, the J call TRBJ2-2, with TRBD1 identical over 10 bases. V lost 6 bases and J lost 6; bases outside the gene matches: 13. Germline CDR1 MNHEY, CDR2 SVGEGT. This CDR3 spans 17 amino acids. CDR3 sequence: CASSLTPRTGGAGELFF. Partial CDR3 DNA: TGTGCCAGCAGCTTAACTCCCCGGACAGGGGGGGCCGGGGAG.

Regarding this clone: The read terminates 3 residues ahead of where the CDR3 ends, so the germline J gene completes it. The J gene is TRBJ2-3, the V gene TRBV7-9; 8 bases match TRBD1. The CDR3 runs to 13 residues. Germline V gene lookup returns CDR1 SEHNR and CDR2 FQNEAQ (reference sequence). The sequenced CDR3 bases are TGTGCCAGCAGCAGGACAGGGCTCGAGACG. This translates into CASSRTGLET. The complete CDR3 reads CASSRTGLETQYF.

With respect to this clone: The sequence runs out 3 residues before the end of the CDR3; the remainder is reconstructed from the germline J gene. The chain couples TRBV11-2 to TRBJ2-2, with D unresolved. Germline-derived CDR1 and CDR2 are SGHAT and FQNNGV. Trimming pared 2 bases from V and 5 bases from J, leaving 9 bases between. This CDR3 is built from 14 residues. CDR3 sequence reads: CASSLRTVTGELFF. The CDR3 DNA, read in part, is TGTGCCAGCAGCTTACGTACGGTTACCGGGGAG.

To note about this clone: The read halts 3 residues ahead of the CDR3 end, with the missing end drawn from the germline J gene. The same CDR3 also results from other DNA sequences found in this sample. The chain has TRBV18 and TRBJ1-1; TRBD1 might be the D (5 bases). V lost 2 bases and J lost 1, with 8 bases in between. Germline V CDR1 and CDR2: KGHSH, LQKENI. CDR3 size: 14 residues. The CDR3 sequence: CASSPGQGNTEAFF. The DNA read from the CDR3 is TGTGCCAGCTCACCAGGGCAGGGGAACACTGAA.

Comments on this clone: The CDR3 extends 3 residues past the end of the read, so its final part is completed from the germline J gene. V is TRBV7-9 and J is TRBJ1-2; D is uncertain. This CDR3 is built from 15 residues. Germline V gives CDR1 SEHNR, CDR2 FQNEAQ (reference sequence). The sequenced part of the CDR3 DNA is TGTGCCAGCAGCTTAGGTAGCGGGAGTCGCAATGAC. As protein: CASSLGSGSRND. The whole CDR3 reads CASSLGSGSRNDYTF.

Concerning this clone itself: The read finishes 3 residues shy of the CDR3 end, and the germline J gene is used to complete it. The gene calls are TRBV7-9 and TRBJ1-2; D remains unclear. From germline, CDR1 is SEHNR and CDR2 FQNEAQ (reference sequence). The CDR3 covers 14 residues. The covered CDR3 bases are TGTGCCAGCAGCTTAAGGTATTCTACAGATACC. It encodes CASSLRYSTDT. The whole CDR3 region reads CASSLRYSTDTYTF.

Of note for this clone: The CDR3 is cut off 3 residues early in the read; its end comes from the germline J gene. The chain employs TRBV5-1 and TRBJ1-6; D not certain. From germline, CDR1 is SGHRS and CDR2 YFSETQ. Between the trimmed V and J ends, which lost 6 bases and 6 bases, there was a span of 10 bases. The CDR3 runs to 13 residues. The sequenced part of the CDR3 DNA is TGCGCCAGCACTTACGATAGTAATTCACCC. Translating it yields CASTYDSNSP. The CDR3, in full, reads CASTYDSNSPLHF.

CDR3 bases read: TGCGCCAGCAGTCAATCGACCCCTCTTACTAGCGGCCTACAAGAGACC. It encodes CASSQSTPLTSGLQET. The entire CDR3 protein reads CASSQSTPLTSGLQETQYF. The chain employs TRBV23-1 and TRBJ2-5, with 8 nucleotides matching TRBD2. Read coverage stops 3 residues before the CDR3 terminus; the germline J gene supplies the remainder. TRBV23-1 is classed as an ORF, of uncertain function. The CDR3 is 19 amino acids. Trimming took 0 bases from V and 2 from J; bases not matched to a gene: 14.

Regarding this clone: The CDR3 end falls 3 residues outside the read, so it is completed with the germline J gene. The chain uses TRBV7-3 and TRBJ1-6; D is perhaps TRBD1 (5 bases). This CDR3 contains 16 residues. Germline V gives CDR1 SGHTA, CDR2 FQGTGA. Trimming shortened V by 2 bases and J by 7 bases, and 15 bases separated the two germline ends. CDR3 in amino acids: CASSLWAQGSNSPLHF. Partial CDR3 DNA: TGTGCCAGCAGCTTATGGGCCCAGGGCTCAAATTCACCC.

As to this clone: Germline is not matched at one junction end, which may reflect a read error. Read sequence stops 3 residues before the CDR3 end, and the germline J gene provides the missing end. V and J are TRBV4-2 and TRBJ1-1; D is perhaps TRBD1 (5 bases). The CDR3 is 16 amino acids. Germline V lookup: CDR1 LGHNA, CDR2 YNFKEQ. The covered CDR3 bases are TGCGCCAGCAGCCAAGATTATGGCAGGGAAGAGACTGAA. It translates to CASSQDYGREETE. The full CDR3 sequence reads CASSQDYGREETEAFF.

A word on this clone: The CDR3 goes on 3 residues after the read ends, and that part is filled in from the germline J gene. The genes are TRBV18 and TRBJ2-2; TRBD2 matches at 8 bases. Germline loops: CDR1 KGHSH, CDR2 LQKENI. The CDR3 is 15 residues long. The CDR3 bases that were read are TGTGCCAGCTCAAAAAACGCCGGAGCGGGGGAAAAG. Translated: CASSKNAGAGEK. The CDR3 reads in full as CASSKNAGAGEKLFF.

As concerns this clone: One end of the junction does not line up with germline, which may come from a read error. The read terminates 3 residues before the CDR3 end, so the remaining end is supplied by the germline J gene. This sample includes further DNA sequences coding for the same CDR3. This chain links TRBV7-9 with TRBJ1-3, with TRBD1 matching 7 bases. Germline assignment: CDR1 SEHNR and CDR2 FQNEAQ (reference sequence). The CDR3 contains 15 residues. The CDR3: CASSSAGGTGNTIYF. CDR3 bases read: TGTGCCAGCAGCAGCGCAGGGGGAACAGGAAACACA. Complete variable domain (other parts from reference TRBV7-9 and TRBJ1-3): DTGVSQNPRHKITKRGQNVTFRCDPISEHNRLYWYRQTLGQGPEFLTYFQNEAQLEKSRLLSDRFSAERPKGSFSTLEIQRTEQGDSAMYLCASSSAGGTGNTIYFGEGSWLTVV.

On this clone itself: Read data end 3 residues before the CDR3 end; the end is taken from the germline J gene. The chain carries TRBV20-1 and TRBJ2-5, with 10 positions matching TRBD1. Germline lookup yields CDR1 DFQATT and CDR2 SNEGSKA (reference sequence). The V gene end was trimmed by 2 bases and the J gene end by 5 bases; junction bases not matched to a gene: 5. The CDR3 has 14 residues. CDR3 sequence: CSARPGQGKETQYF. Partial CDR3 DNA: TGCAGTGCTAGACCGGGACAGGGGAAGGAGACC.

For this clone: The CDR3 is cut off 3 residues early in the read; its end comes from the germline J gene. The rearrangement joins TRBV20-1 to TRBJ2-7; no definite D call. V was trimmed by 5 bases and J by 5 bases, leaving 16 bases between them. This CDR3 is built from 13 residues. Germline-derived CDR1 and CDR2 are DFQATT and SNEGSKA (reference sequence). The DNA read from the CDR3 is TGCAGTGCTCCAATAGGCCCAAGGGACGAG. This sequence encodes CSAPIGPRDE. The CDR3 in full is CSAPIGPRDEQYF.

Worth noting for this clone: From the germline J gene comes the end of the CDR3, since the read stops 3 residues before it. The chain couples TRBV6-2 or TRBV6-3 to TRBJ2-5; the match to TRBD2 covers 7 bases. Per germline, CDR1 MNHEY and CDR2 SVGEGT. The CDR3 length is 11 residues. V was clipped by 6 bases and J by 5 bases; unmatched bases: 0. Here the CDR3 reads CASRGGETQYF. The CDR3 bases that were read are TGTGCCAGCAGGGGGGGGGAGACC.

About this clone: The CDR3 end lies 3 residues beyond the end of the read and is filled in from the germline J gene. The chain carries TRBV5-5 and TRBJ1-2; TRBD1 agrees at 7 bases. Germline V gene sequence: CDR1 SGHKS, CDR2 YYEKEE (reference sequence). The CDR3 totals 13 residues. CDR3: CATAQGTLYDYTF. CDR3 bases read: TGTGCCACCGCACAGGGGACACTCTACGAC.